Presented here are 4 T cell receptor beta chains from one specimen sequenced in a study of sequential checkpoint blockade in melanoma (dated by TCRdb to about 2019). The library was made by the immunoSEQ multiplex PCR assay. TCRdb retrieved this table from immuneACCESS and kept in-frame rearrangements only. Not all clones are present; in checked studies, unresolved V genes account for under half, and no reason is known for the remainder. A total of roughly 20,000 clones appear in this sample, 73% of them only once. The leading ten clones occupy around 5% of the sample. The treatment or condition label for this specimen denotes: randomized to nivolumab then ipilimumab (arm A) or the reverse (arm B). Sequenced material: tumor tissue (inferred from file names), taken from a patient given nivolumab and ipilimumab in sequence. Receptor source: a human donor with melanoma.

The sample holds one count of this clone. The gene calls are TRBV11-3 and TRBJ2-7, with a tentative D call TRBD2 (5 bases). Germline values: CDR1 SGHNT, CDR2 YENEEA. The CDR3 loop spans 15 amino acids. V lost 5 bases to trimming and J lost 1 base, with 15 bases between them. CDR3 amino acids: CASSLEMTGSYEQYF. DNA of the CDR3: TGTGCCAGCAGCCTGGAGATGACGGGATCCTACGAGCAGTACTTC. The full variable domain, completed using reference TRBV11-3 and TRBJ2-7, is EAGVVQSPRYKIIEKKQPVAFWCNPISGHNTLYWYLQNLGQGPELLIRYENEEAVDDSQLPKDRFSAERLKGVDSTLKIQPAELGDSAVYLCASSLEMTGSYEQYFGPGTRLTVT.

V is TRBV5-2 and J is TRBJ2-1; the D call TRBD1 from the table was never checked on the DNA. TRBV5-2 is described as a pseudogene. The CDR3 is made up of 13 amino acids. The CDR3 bases are TGTGCCAGCAGCTTCTCCAGGTACAATGAGCAGTTCTTC. This sequence encodes CASSFSRYNEQFF.

The V call is TRBV10-2, the J call TRBJ1-1; D ambiguous. The CDR3 consists of 12 residues. Germline V lookup: CDR1 WSHSY, CDR2 SAAADI. Deletions cut 6 bases from V and 0 bases from J, with 5 bases between. CDR3 bases: TGCGCCAGCAGACAGATGAACACTGAAGCTTTCTTT. This sequence encodes CASRQMNTEAFF.

The chain couples TRBV11-1 to TRBJ2-3; 7 bases are shared with TRBD1. V gave up 5 bases and J gave up 2 bases; unmatched junction bases: 7. This CDR3 is 15 amino acids long. Germline CDR1 SGHAT, CDR2 FQDESV (reference sequence). The CDR3 coding sequence is TGTGCCAGCAGCACCTCAGGGGGACCCACAGATACGCAGTATTTT. Its translation: CASSTSGGPTDTQYF.